This T cell receptor (beta chain) originates from a study of blood T cell repertoires in COVID-19. Study in general: Donors in the United States, Italy and Spain gave samples during acute or convalescent COVID-19. T cells, B-cell-depleted T cells, or PBMCs supplied cDNA or gDNA.

In the study's own analysis: Cell counts per sample came from amplifying reference gene primers. Some clones are missing from TCRdb's copy, which holds only in-frame ones; the method was immunoSEQ multiplex PCR. V, J and clone size derive from that table, while D and trimming were established from the DNA sequence. The sample lists 110,000 to 150,000 clones, about three quarters occurring once. V dropped 5 bases and J dropped 4 bases, with 20 bases sitting between them. This CDR3 is built from 16 residues. CDR1 LNHDA and CDR2 SQIVND come from the germline V gene (reference sequence). This TCR came from a woman aged 60-70 years with acute or convalescent COVID-19. The chain carries TRBV19 and TRBJ1-2; no definite D call. The sequenced sample was peripheral blood. CDR3 DNA sequence: TGTGCCAGTAGTCCTAGTGCCGGAAAATCCTCCTATGGCTACACCTTC. It translates to CASSPSAGKSSYGYTF.